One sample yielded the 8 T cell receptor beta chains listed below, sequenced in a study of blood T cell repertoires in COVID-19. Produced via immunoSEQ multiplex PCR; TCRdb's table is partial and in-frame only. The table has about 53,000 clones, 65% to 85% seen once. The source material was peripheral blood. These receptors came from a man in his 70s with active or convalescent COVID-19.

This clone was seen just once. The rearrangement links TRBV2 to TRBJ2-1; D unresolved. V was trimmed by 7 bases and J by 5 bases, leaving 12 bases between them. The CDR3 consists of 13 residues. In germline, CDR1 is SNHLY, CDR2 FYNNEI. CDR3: CASTPVTDNEQFF. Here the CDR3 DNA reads TGTGCCAGCACCCCGGTCACAGACAATGAGCAGTTCTTC.

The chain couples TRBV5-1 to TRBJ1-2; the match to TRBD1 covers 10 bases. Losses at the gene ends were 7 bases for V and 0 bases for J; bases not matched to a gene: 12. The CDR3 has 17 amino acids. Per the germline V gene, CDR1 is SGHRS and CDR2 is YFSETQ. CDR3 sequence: CASAFAGTGVANYGYTF. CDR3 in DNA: TGCGCCAGCGCATTTGCCGGGACAGGGGTCGCTAACTATGGCTACACCTTC.

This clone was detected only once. This CDR3 is CASSIPGVTRDTDTQYF. In DNA, the CDR3 is TGTGCCAGCAGTATCCCCGGGGTCACTAGGGACACAGATACGCAGTATTTT. This sequence joins TRBV28 and TRBJ2-3; a weak D match, TRBD2 (5 bases). The CDR3 has 17 residues. In germline, CDR1 is MDHEN, CDR2 SYDVKM. V was clipped by 5 bases and J by 2 bases, with 20 bases between them.

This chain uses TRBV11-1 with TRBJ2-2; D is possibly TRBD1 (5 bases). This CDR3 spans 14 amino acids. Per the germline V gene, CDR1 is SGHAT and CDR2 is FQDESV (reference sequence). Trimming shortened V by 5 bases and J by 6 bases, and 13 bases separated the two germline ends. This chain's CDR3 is CASSEWEGAGELFF. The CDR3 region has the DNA TGTGCCAGCAGCGAATGGGAAGGGGCCGGGGAGCTGTTTTTT. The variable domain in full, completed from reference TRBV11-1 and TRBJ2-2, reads EAEVAQSPRYKITEKSQAVAFWCDPISGHATLYWYRQILGQGPELLVQFQDESVVDDSQLPKDRFSAERLKGVDSTLKIQPAELGDSAMYLCASSEWEGAGELFFGEGSRLTVL.

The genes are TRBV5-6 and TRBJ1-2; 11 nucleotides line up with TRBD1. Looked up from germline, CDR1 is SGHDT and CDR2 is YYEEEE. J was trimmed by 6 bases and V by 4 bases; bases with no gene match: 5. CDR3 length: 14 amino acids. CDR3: CASSEDRGHNGYTF. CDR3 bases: TGTGCCAGCAGCGAGGACAGGGGGCATAATGGCTACACCTTC.

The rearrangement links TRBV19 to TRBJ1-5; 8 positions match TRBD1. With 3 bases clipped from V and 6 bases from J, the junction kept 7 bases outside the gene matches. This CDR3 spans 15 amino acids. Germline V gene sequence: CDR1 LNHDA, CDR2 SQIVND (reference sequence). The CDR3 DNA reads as TGTGCCAGTAGTATTGTTGCAGGGGGCAGTCAGCCCCAGCATTTT. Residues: CASSIVAGGSQPQHF. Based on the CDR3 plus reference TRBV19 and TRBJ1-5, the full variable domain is DGGITQSPKYLFRKEGQNVTLSCEQNLNHDAMYWYRQDPGQGLRLIYYSQIVNDFQKGDIAEGYSVSREKKESFPLTVTSAQKNPTAFYLCASSIVAGGSQPQHFGDGTRLSIL.

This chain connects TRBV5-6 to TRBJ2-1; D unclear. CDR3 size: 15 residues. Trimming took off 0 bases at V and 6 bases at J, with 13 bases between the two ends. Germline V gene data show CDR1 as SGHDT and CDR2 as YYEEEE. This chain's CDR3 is CASSLVSHAANEQFF. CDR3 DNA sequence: TGTGCCAGCAGCTTGGTGTCACACGCGGCCAATGAGCAGTTCTTC.

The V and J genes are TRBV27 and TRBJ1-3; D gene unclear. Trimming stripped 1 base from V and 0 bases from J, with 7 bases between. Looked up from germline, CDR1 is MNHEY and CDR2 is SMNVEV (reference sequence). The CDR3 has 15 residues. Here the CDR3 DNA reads TGTGCCAGCAGTTTATTTTGGGCCTCTGGAAACACCATATATTTT. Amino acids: CASSLFWASGNTIYF.